Below are 8 T cell receptor beta chains sequenced from a single sample in a study of Graves' ophthalmopathy and Graves' hyperthyroidism. Scientists amplified the TCR beta CDR3 regions from RNA transcripts. After a first-round RT-PCR with HTBI primers, a second-round multiplex PCR was run. TCRdb re-called the multiplex PCR reads through MiXCR, storing one row per CDR3 protein. The sample carries 350,000 to 400,000 distinct CDR3 sequences, less than 20% recorded once. The sequenced sample was peripheral blood. The receptor source for this set is a woman between 18 and 29 years old with stable Graves' hyperthyroidism.

This clonotype was detected ten times or more. The chain recombines TRBV7-2 with TRBJ1-2; weak D call: TRBD1 (5 bases). Germline-derived CDR1 and CDR2 are SGHTA and FQGNSA. This CDR3 spans 14 amino acids. Trimming shortened V by 2 bases and J by 3 bases, and 10 bases separated the two germline ends. CDR3 protein: CASSLSGGDYGYTF. CDR3 nucleotide sequence: TGTGCCAGCAGCTTATCCGGGGGGGACTATGGCTACACCTTC.

Worth noting for this clonotype: A much larger clonotype is one base distant, so this may be a read error. Likely a read error: the CDR3 ends without its conserved phenylalanine or tryptophan. V and J are TRBV7-8 and TRBJ2-7; possible D gene TRBD1, 5 bases. V dropped 3 bases and J dropped 4 bases, with 13 bases sitting between them. Germline V lookup: CDR1 SGHVS, CDR2 FQNEAQ. The CDR3 extends over 14 amino acids. Here the CDR3 reads CASSFGGAPYEQYC. CDR3 sequence (DNA): TGTGCCAGCAGCTTCGGTGGGGCACCATACGAGCAGTACTGC.

This clonotype appeared many times. The chain carries TRBV20-1 and TRBJ1-2, with TRBD1 identical over 7 bases. The CDR3 runs to 14 residues. CDR1 and CDR2 (germline): DFQATT, SNEGSKA (reference sequence). V trimming: 0 bases; J trimming: 3 bases; junction bases outside the gene matches: 4. The CDR3 DNA is TGCAGTGCTAGAGACACGGGACAGTACTATGGCTACACCTTC. It yields the protein CSARDTGQYYGYTF.

This clonotype was observed a handful of times. A much larger clonotype is one base distant, so this may be a read error. The V call is TRBV7-6, the J call TRBJ2-5; 8 bases map to TRBD1. The CDR3 spans 15 residues. Germline values: CDR1 SGHVS, CDR2 FNYEAQ. DNA of the CDR3: TGTGCCAGCAGCTCAAACAGGGGGTATCAAGAGACCAAGTACTTC. Encoded protein: CASSSNRGYQETKYF.

Ten or more counts support this clonotype. This chain links TRBV7-2 with TRBJ2-4; TRBD1 matches 7 bases. Per the germline V gene, CDR1 is SGHTA and CDR2 is FQGNSA. V trimming: 1 base; J trimming: 3 bases; junction bases outside the gene matches: 12. The CDR3 runs 18 residues. CDR3 region: CASSLGYRDSHHKNIQYF. CDR3 nucleotides: TGTGCCAGCAGCTTAGGCTACCGGGACAGCCACCACAAAAACATTCAGTACTTC.

This clonotype was recorded many times. The chain couples TRBV2 to TRBJ2-5; 7 bases line up with TRBD2. CDR1 and CDR2 from the germline V gene are SNHLY and FYNNEI. This CDR3 is built from 16 residues. Trimming cost V 5 bases and J 0 bases; bases outside gene matches: 9. The CDR3 loop is CASSHTSAVYQETQYF. The CDR3 DNA reads as TGTGCCAGCAGTCACACTAGCGCGGTGTACCAAGAGACCCAGTACTTC.

This clonotype was seen many times. The chain has TRBV4-1 and TRBJ2-4; maybe TRBD1 (5 bases). The germline V and J ends were trimmed by 4 bases and 5 bases, with 15 bases remaining between them. The CDR3 sequence is 15 residues long. CDR1 and CDR2 (germline): MGHRA, YSYEKL. CDR3 protein: CASSRTGSGENIQYF. CDR3 in DNA: TGCGCCAGCAGCCGTACAGGCTCGGGCGAAAACATTCAGTACTTC.

This clonotype was counted at least ten times. The chain employs TRBV20-1 and TRBJ1-5; no clear D gene. Germline V gene lookup returns CDR1 DFQATT and CDR2 SNEGSKA (reference sequence). CDR3 length: 15 amino acids. Trimming left V 6 bases short and J 6 bases short, with 21 bases between. In nucleotides, the CDR3 is TGCAGTGCGGGCGCTGGACCCTTTCAAGGTCAGCCCCAGCATTTT. As protein: CSAGAGPFQGQPQHF.